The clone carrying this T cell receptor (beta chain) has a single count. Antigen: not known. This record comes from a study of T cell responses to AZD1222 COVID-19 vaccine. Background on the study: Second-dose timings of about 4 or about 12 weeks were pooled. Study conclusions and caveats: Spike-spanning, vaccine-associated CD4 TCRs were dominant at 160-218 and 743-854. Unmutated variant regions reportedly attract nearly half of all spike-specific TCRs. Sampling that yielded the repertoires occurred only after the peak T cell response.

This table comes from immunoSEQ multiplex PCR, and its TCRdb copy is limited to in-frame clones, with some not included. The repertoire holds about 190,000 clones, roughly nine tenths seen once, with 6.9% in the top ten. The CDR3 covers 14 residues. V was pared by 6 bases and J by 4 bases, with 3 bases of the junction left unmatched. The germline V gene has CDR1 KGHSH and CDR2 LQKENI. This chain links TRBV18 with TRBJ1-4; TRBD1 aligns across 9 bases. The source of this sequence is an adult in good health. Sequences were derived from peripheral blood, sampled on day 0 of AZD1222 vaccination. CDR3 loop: CASSLGQGNEKLFF. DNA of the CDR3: TGTGCCAGCTCTTTGGGACAGGGTAATGAAAAACTGTTTTTT.